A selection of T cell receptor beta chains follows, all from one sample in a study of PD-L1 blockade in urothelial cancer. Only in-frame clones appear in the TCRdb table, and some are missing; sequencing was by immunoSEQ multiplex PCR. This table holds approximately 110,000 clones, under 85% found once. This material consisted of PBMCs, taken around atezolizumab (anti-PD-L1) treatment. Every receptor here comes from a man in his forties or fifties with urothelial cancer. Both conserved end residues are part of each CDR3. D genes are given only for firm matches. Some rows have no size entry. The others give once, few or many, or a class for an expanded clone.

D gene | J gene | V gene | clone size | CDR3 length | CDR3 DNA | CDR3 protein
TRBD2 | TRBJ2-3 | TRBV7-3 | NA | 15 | TGTGCCAGCAGCAAGGGACTAGGGGCTCATGATACGCAGTATTTT | CASSKGLGAHDTQYF
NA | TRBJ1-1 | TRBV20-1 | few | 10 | TGCAGTGCCTCGTACACTGAAGCTTTCTTT | CSASYTEAFF
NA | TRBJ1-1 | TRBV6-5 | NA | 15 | TGTGCCAGCAGTTACTCACAGCGGCGTAACACTGAAGCTTTCTTT | CASSYSQRRNTEAFF
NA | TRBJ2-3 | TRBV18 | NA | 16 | TGTGCCAGCTCACCCTTGGGACTGCGGCTCACAGATACGCAGTATTTT | CASSPLGLRLTDTQYF
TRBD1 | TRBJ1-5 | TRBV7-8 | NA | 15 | TGTGCCAGCAGCCCAGGGACAGGGAAGAATCAGCCCCAGCATTTT | CASSPGTGKNQPQHF
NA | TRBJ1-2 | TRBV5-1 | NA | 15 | TGCGCCAGCAGCTTGGACTTAGGCGGTTGGAATGGCTACACCTTC | CASSLDLGGWNGYTF
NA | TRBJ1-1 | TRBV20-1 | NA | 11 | TGCAGTGCTAGTAACGTAGAAGAAGCTTTCTTT | CSASNVEEAFF
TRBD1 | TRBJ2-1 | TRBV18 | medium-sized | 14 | TGTGCCAGCTCAGGGACAGGGTACTACAATGAGCAGTTCTTC | CASSGTGYYNEQFF
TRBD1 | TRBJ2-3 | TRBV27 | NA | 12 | TGTGCCAGCAGCAACACCAGGGGGTTGGGGTATTTT | CASSNTRGLGYF
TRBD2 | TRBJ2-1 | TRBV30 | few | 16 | TGTGCCTGGAGTGCTAGCGGGTTGAGCTCCTACAATGAGCAGTTCTTC | CAWSASGLSSYNEQFF
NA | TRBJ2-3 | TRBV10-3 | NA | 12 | TGTGCCATCAGTGCCGGAGGTAATACGCAGTATTTT | CAISAGGNTQYF
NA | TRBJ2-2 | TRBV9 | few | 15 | TGTGCCAGCAGCGTCGGTGCCGCCATCACCGGGGAGCTGTTTTTT | CASSVGAAITGELFF
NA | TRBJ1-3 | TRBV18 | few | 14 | TGTGCCAGCTCATTGGCAAACTCTGGAAACACCATATATTTT | CASSLANSGNTIYF
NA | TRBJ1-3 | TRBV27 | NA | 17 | TGTGCCAGCAGTCCGACCCCCCAGGGAGGAAGGAGAAACACCATATATTTT | CASSPTPQGGRRNTIYF
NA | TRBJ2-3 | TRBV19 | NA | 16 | TGTGCCAGCAAAAGGTACGGGAGAGGGGTCGCAGATACGCAGTATTTT | CASKRYGRGVADTQYF
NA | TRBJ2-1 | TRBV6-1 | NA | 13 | TGTGCCAGCAGGGATGACTTTCGCTATGAGCAGTTCTTC | CASRDDFRYEQFF
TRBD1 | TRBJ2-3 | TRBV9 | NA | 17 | TGTGCCAGCAGCGTAGGCGTGGGACAGGGGAACACAGATACGCAGTATTTT | CASSVGVGQGNTDTQYF
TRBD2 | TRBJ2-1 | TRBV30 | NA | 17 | TGTGCCTGGAACAAGTATTGGACTAGCGGGAGATACAATGAGCAGTTCTTC | CAWNKYWTSGRYNEQFF
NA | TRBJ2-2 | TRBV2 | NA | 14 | TGTGCCAGCATCGAGCGCCGAAACACCGGGGAGCTGTTTTTT | CASIERRNTGELFF
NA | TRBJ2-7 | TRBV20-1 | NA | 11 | TGCAGTGCTAACAGGGCTCTCGAGCAGTACTTC | CSANRALEQYF
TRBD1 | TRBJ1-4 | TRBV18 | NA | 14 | TGTGCCAGCTCACAGGACAGGGAGTCTGAAAAACTGTTTTTT | CASSQDRESEKLFF
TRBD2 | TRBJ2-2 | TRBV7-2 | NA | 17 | TGTGCCAGCAGCTTAATCCCGAGCGGGAGTGGCACCGGGGAGCTGTTTTTT | CASSLIPSGSGTGELFF
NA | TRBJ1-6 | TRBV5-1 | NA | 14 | TGCGCCAGCAGCTTGGGGACAGTCGATTCACCCCTCCACTTT | CASSLGTVDSPLHF
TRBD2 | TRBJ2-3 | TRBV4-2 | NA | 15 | TGTGCCAGCCGTACGGGACTAGCGGGAGTCGATACGCAGTATTTT | CASRTGLAGVDTQYF
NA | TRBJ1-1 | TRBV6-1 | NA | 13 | TGTGCCAGCCGGACACAGGAGAACACTGAAGCTTTCTTT | CASRTQENTEAFF
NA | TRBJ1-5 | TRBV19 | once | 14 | TGTGCCAGTAGTATCAGGGGCTCCAATCAGCCCCAGCATTTT | CASSIRGSNQPQHF
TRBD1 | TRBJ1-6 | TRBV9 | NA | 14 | TGTGCCAGCAGCGAGGGGAACAGGGGATCACCCCTCCACTTT | CASSEGNRGSPLHF
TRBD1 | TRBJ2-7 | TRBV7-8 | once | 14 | TGTGCCAGCAGCATCGGACAGGTCTCCTACGAGCAGTACTTC | CASSIGQVSYEQYF
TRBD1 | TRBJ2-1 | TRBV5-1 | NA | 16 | TGCGCCAGCAGCTTCGGCCGGGACAGGGGGAGCAATGAGCAGTTCTTC | CASSFGRDRGSNEQFF
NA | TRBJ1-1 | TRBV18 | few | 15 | TGTGCCAGCTCACCCCCGGGCACCCGAGGGACTGAAGCTTTCTTT | CASSPPGTRGTEAFF
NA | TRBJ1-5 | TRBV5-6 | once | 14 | TGTGCCAGCAGCTTGGGGGGGGAAAATCAGCCCCAGCATTTT | CASSLGGENQPQHF
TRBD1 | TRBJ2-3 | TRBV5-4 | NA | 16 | TGTGCCAGCAGCTTGGGGACAGGGCCTCGCACAGATACGCAGTATTTT | CASSLGTGPRTDTQYF
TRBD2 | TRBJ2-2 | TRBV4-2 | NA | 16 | TGTGCCAGCAGGAGAGGGGGACTAGCGGCCACCGGGGAGCTGTTTTTT | CASRRGGLAATGELFF
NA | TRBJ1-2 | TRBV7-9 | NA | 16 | TGTGCCAGCAGCCACGGGACTGAAGTCCTAATCTATGGCTACACCTTC | CASSHGTEVLIYGYTF
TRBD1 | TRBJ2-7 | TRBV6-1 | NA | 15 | TGTGCCAGCAGCCTCACCGGGACAGGGACCTACGAGCAGTACTTC | CASSLTGTGTYEQYF
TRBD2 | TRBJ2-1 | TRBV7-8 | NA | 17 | TGTGCCAGCAGCTTAGGTTCTAGCGGAGACGCCTACAATGAGCAGTTCTTC | CASSLGSSGDAYNEQFF
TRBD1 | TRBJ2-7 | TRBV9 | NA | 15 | TGTGCCAGCAGCCTTCGACCGGGACAGCCCTACGAGCAGTACTTC | CASSLRPGQPYEQYF
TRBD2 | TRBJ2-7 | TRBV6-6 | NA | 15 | TGTGCCAGCAGTTACTCGCTCTCGGGAGGGCCGGGGCAGTACTTC | CASSYSLSGGPGQYF
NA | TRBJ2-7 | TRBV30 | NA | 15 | TGTGCCTGGAGTGTACTAGGTCAAGGGATCTACGAGCAGTACTTC | CAWSVLGQGIYEQYF
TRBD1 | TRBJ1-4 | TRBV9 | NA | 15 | TGTGCCAGCAGTATACAGGGGGCGCGGGGAGAAAAACTGTTTTTT | CASSIQGARGEKLFF
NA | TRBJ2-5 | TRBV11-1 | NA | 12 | TGTGCCAGTCAGGGATCCCCAGAGACCCAGTACTTC | CASQGSPETQYF
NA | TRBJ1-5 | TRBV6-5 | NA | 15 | TGTGCCAGCAGTCCGGACGGGAACTTTAATCAGCCCCAGCATTTT | CASSPDGNFNQPQHF
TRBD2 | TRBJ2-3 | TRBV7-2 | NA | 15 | TGTGCCAGCAGCGAAATAGCGGGAGGCACAGATACGCAGTATTTT | CASSEIAGGTDTQYF